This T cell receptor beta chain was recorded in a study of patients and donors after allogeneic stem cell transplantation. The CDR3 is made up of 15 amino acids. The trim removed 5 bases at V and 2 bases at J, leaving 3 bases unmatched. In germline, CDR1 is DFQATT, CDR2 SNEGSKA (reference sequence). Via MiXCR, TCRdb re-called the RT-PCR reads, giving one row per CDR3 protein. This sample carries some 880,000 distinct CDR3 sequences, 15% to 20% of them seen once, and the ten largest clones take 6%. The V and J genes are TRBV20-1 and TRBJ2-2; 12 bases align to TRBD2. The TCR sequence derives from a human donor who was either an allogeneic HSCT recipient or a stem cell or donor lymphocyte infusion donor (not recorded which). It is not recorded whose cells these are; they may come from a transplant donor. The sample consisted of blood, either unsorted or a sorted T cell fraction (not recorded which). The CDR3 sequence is CSAPSGGDNTGELFF. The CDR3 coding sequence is TGCAGTGCTCCTAGCGGGGGGGACAACACCGGGGAGCTGTTTTTT.